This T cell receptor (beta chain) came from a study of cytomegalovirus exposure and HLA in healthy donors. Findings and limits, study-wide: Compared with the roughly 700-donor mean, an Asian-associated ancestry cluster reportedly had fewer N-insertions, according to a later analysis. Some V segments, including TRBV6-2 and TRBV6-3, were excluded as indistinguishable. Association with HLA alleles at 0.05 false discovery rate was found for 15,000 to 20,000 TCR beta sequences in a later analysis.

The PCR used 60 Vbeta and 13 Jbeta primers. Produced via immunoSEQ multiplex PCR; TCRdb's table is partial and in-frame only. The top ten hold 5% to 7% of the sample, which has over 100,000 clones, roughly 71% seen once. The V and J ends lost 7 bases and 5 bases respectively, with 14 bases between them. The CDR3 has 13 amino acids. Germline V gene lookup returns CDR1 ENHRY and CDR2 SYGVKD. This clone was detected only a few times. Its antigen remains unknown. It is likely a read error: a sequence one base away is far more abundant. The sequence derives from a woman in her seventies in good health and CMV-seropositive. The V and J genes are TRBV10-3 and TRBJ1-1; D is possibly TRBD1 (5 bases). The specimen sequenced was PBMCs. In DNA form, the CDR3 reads TGTGCCATCACCAGCCCTGGGGGGACTGAAGCTTTCTTT. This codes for CAITSPGGTEAFF.